Listed below are T cell receptor beta chains from one sample, sequenced in a study of T-cell reconstitution after alpha-beta-depleted transplantation in children. One entry per CDR3 protein, called by TCRdb with MiXCR from the PCR reads. The table lists around 31,000 distinct CDR3 sequences, about 6% of them singletons. Sequences were derived from peripheral blood, sampled 60 days after TCRalphabeta/CD19-depleted stem cell transplant. These receptors were taken from a child under two years old who had a stem cell transplant for acute myeloid leukemia, so the T cells may come from the graft donor. The CDR3 runs from the conserved cysteine through the conserved F or W. Fields, in order: clone size, D gene, V gene, J gene, CDR3 protein, CDR3 DNA. The D gene is left open where the match is weak. A row's size may be missing; if present it is once, few, many or a size class.

>many|-|TRBV5-1|TRBJ1-2
CASSSDRPNYGYTF
TGCGCCAGCAGCTCTGACAGGCCGAACTATGGCTACACCTTC
>few|TRBD2|TRBV20-1|TRBJ2-1
CSAFSGRAKNEQFF
TGCAGTGCTTTTAGCGGGAGGGCCAAAAATGAGCAGTTCTTC
>many|TRBD1|TRBV4-2|TRBJ2-2
CASSQGRGQHTGELFF
TGTGCCAGCAGCCAAGGACGGGGACAGCACACCGGGGAGCTGTTTTTT
>many|-|TRBV5-1|TRBJ1-1
CASRQLPHRTANTEAFF
TGCGCCAGCAGACAACTACCCCACCGGACAGCGAACACTGAAGCTTTCTTT
>many|-|TRBV27|TRBJ2-7
CASSLRQGGDEQYF
TGTGCCAGCAGTTTGAGGCAGGGCGGGGACGAGCAGTACTTC
>many|TRBD1|TRBV29-1|TRBJ1-2
CGCGNDRALDYGYTF
TGCGGCTGCGGAAATGACAGGGCGCTAGACTATGGCTACACCTTC
>many|TRBD2|TRBV2|TRBJ2-5
CASSDWLADQETQYF
TGTGCCAGCAGTGATTGGCTAGCGGACCAAGAGACCCAGTACTTC
>few|-|TRBV12-3/TRBV12-4|TRBJ2-7
CASSTHGGPYEQYF
TGTGCCAGCAGTACACATGGAGGGCCCTACGAGCAGTACTTC
>few|-|TRBV7-2|TRBJ2-2
CASSGRRGDTAGELFF
TGTGCCAGCAGCGGACGGAGGGGGGACACCGCCGGGGAGCTGTTTTTT
>many|-|TRBV2|TRBJ1-2
CASSEWGQAEDYGYTF
TGTGCCAGCAGTGAATGGGGGCAGGCTGAGGACTATGGCTACACCTTC
>many|-|TRBV28|TRBJ2-1
CASSLYNEQFF
TGTGCCAGCAGTTTGTACAATGAGCAGTTCTTC
>-|-|TRBV27|TRBJ1-5
CASSPGSNQPQHF
TGTGCCAGCAGCCCCGGTAGCAATCAGCCCCAGCATTTT
>many|TRBD1|TRBV6-5|TRBJ1-4
CASSRPRAGGNEKLFF
TGTGCCAGCAGTCGCCCCCGGGCAGGGGGTAATGAAAAACTGTTTTTT
>few|TRBD1|TRBV7-2|TRBJ2-5
CASSSGTGGPETQYF
TGTGCCAGCAGCTCCGGGACAGGGGGCCCAGAGACCCAGTACTTC
>many|-|TRBV7-9|TRBJ2-5
CASSEDRRVETQYF
TGTGCCAGCAGCGAGGACAGGAGGGTAGAGACCCAGTACTTC
>many|-|TRBV11-2|TRBJ2-7
CASSLNPQGSSYEQYF
TGTGCCAGCAGCCTAAACCCGCAGGGCAGCTCCTACGAGCAGTACTTC
>many|-|TRBV5-1|TRBJ2-3
CASSLLIVGLDGGSTDTQYF
TGCGCCAGCAGCTTGCTTATTGTTGGACTGGACGGAGGAAGCACAGATACGCAGTATTTT
>few|-|TRBV28|TRBJ2-6
CASSLLLTGANVLTF
TGTGCCAGCAGTTTATTGCTAACGGGGGCCAACGTCCTGACTTTC
>many|-|TRBV7-6|TRBJ2-2
CASSLAQGEIGTGELFF
TGTGCCAGCAGCTTAGCCCAAGGAGAAATCGGCACCGGGGAGCTGTTTTTT
>many|-|TRBV11-2|TRBJ2-3
CASSPFTDTQYF
TGTGCCAGCAGCCCGTTCACAGATACGCAGTATTTT
>medium-sized|-|TRBV3-1|TRBJ2-5
CASSPGTSWGETQYF
TGTGCCAGCAGCCCCGGGACTTCTTGGGGAGAGACCCAGTACTTC
>many|-|TRBV19|TRBJ1-6
CASSIGESTGSPLHF
TGTGCCAGTAGTATTGGGGAATCCACCGGGTCACCCCTCCACTTT
>many|-|TRBV19|TRBJ2-1
CASSIAGPSYNEQFF
TGTGCCAGTAGTATAGCGGGGCCCTCCTACAATGAGCAGTTCTTC
>many|TRBD1|TRBV7-9|TRBJ1-4
CASSLGSKRGRREKLFF
TGTGCCAGCAGCTTAGGTAGCAAGAGGGGGCGAAGAGAAAAACTGTTTTTT
>many|-|TRBV12-3/TRBV12-4|TRBJ2-6
CASSLGAGANVLTF
TGTGCCAGCAGCCTGGGAGCTGGGGCCAACGTCCTGACTTTC
>-|-|TRBV10-3|TRBJ2-1
CATDPGINEQFF
TGTGCCACGGACCCCGGGATTAATGAGCAGTTCTTC
>many|-|TRBV12-5|TRBJ1-2
CASGRAQGLKGYTF
TGTGCTAGTGGCCGCGCTCAGGGATTGAAGGGCTACACCTTC
>-|-|TRBV2|TRBJ1-1
CASSVRGGSTEAFF
TGTGCCAGCAGTGTTAGGGGGGGGTCCACTGAAGCTTTCTTT
>many|TRBD1|TRBV10-3|TRBJ2-5
CAISPDRGQETQYF
TGTGCCATCAGTCCAGACAGGGGGCAAGAGACCCAGTACTTC
>medium-sized|-|TRBV12-3/TRBV12-4|TRBJ2-7
CASREDGAYEQYF
TGTGCCAGCAGGGAGGACGGAGCCTACGAGCAGTACTTC
>many|-|TRBV12-3/TRBV12-4|TRBJ2-2
CASSLGGVHQGELFF
TGTGCCAGCAGTTTGGGGGGTGTGCATCAGGGGGAGCTGTTTTTT
>many|TRBD2|TRBV3-1|TRBJ2-7
CASTPTPLAVGGNEQYF
TGTGCCAGCACCCCTACCCCCCTAGCGGTCGGGGGGAACGAGCAGTACTTC
>many|TRBD1|TRBV5-1|TRBJ2-2
CASSSTGGGTGELFF
TGCGCCAGCAGCTCTACAGGGGGAGGCACCGGGGAGCTGTTTTTT
>many|-|TRBV6-5|TRBJ2-7
CASIRSQGTNSYEQYF
TGTGCCAGCATCCGAAGCCAGGGGACTAACTCCTACGAGCAGTACTTC
>-|TRBD1|TRBV18|TRBJ2-7
CASSPGQDSYEQYF
TGTGCCAGCTCACCAGGACAGGACTCCTACGAGCAGTACTTC
>many|-|TRBV10-3|TRBJ1-1
CAISESRGGMNTEAFF
TGTGCCATCAGTGAGTCGAGAGGAGGCATGAACACTGAAGCTTTCTTT
>few|TRBD1|TRBV5-1|TRBJ2-5
CASSLDRPSETQYF
TGCGCCAGCAGCCTGGACAGGCCCAGCGAGACCCAGTACTTC
>few|TRBD2|TRBV7-6|TRBJ2-1
CASSLDRGGPYNEQFF
TGTGCCAGCAGCTTAGATCGGGGGGGCCCCTACAATGAGCAGTTCTTC
>many|-|TRBV12-3/TRBV12-4|TRBJ1-2
CASLSLDRHYGYTF
TGTGCCAGCCTCAGTTTAGACAGGCACTATGGCTACACCTTC
>many|-|TRBV9|TRBJ2-2
CASSPYGRATNTGELFF
TGTGCCAGCAGCCCCTACGGACGGGCAACGAACACCGGGGAGCTGTTTTTT
>many|-|TRBV11-1|TRBJ2-3
CASSDYFLRTATATSTDTQYF
TGTGCCAGCAGCGATTATTTCCTACGGACCGCAACAGCTACTAGCACAGATACGCAGTATTTT
>many|-|TRBV6-1|TRBJ2-4
CATRVPLAKNIQYF
TGTGCCACGAGGGTGCCCTTAGCCAAAAACATTCAGTACTTC
>many|-|TRBV6-4|TRBJ1-5
CASSESGGYSNQPQHF
TGTGCCAGCAGTGAGAGCGGGGGCTATAGCAATCAGCCCCAGCATTTT
>many|TRBD2|TRBV29-1|TRBJ2-2
CSVEGGLAGLDGELFF
TGCAGCGTTGAAGGGGGACTAGCGGGTCTAGACGGGGAGCTGTTTTTT
>many|-|TRBV5-1|TRBJ1-6
CASSLEMSSYNSPLHF
TGCGCCAGCAGCTTGGAGATGAGCTCCTATAATTCACCCCTCCACTTT